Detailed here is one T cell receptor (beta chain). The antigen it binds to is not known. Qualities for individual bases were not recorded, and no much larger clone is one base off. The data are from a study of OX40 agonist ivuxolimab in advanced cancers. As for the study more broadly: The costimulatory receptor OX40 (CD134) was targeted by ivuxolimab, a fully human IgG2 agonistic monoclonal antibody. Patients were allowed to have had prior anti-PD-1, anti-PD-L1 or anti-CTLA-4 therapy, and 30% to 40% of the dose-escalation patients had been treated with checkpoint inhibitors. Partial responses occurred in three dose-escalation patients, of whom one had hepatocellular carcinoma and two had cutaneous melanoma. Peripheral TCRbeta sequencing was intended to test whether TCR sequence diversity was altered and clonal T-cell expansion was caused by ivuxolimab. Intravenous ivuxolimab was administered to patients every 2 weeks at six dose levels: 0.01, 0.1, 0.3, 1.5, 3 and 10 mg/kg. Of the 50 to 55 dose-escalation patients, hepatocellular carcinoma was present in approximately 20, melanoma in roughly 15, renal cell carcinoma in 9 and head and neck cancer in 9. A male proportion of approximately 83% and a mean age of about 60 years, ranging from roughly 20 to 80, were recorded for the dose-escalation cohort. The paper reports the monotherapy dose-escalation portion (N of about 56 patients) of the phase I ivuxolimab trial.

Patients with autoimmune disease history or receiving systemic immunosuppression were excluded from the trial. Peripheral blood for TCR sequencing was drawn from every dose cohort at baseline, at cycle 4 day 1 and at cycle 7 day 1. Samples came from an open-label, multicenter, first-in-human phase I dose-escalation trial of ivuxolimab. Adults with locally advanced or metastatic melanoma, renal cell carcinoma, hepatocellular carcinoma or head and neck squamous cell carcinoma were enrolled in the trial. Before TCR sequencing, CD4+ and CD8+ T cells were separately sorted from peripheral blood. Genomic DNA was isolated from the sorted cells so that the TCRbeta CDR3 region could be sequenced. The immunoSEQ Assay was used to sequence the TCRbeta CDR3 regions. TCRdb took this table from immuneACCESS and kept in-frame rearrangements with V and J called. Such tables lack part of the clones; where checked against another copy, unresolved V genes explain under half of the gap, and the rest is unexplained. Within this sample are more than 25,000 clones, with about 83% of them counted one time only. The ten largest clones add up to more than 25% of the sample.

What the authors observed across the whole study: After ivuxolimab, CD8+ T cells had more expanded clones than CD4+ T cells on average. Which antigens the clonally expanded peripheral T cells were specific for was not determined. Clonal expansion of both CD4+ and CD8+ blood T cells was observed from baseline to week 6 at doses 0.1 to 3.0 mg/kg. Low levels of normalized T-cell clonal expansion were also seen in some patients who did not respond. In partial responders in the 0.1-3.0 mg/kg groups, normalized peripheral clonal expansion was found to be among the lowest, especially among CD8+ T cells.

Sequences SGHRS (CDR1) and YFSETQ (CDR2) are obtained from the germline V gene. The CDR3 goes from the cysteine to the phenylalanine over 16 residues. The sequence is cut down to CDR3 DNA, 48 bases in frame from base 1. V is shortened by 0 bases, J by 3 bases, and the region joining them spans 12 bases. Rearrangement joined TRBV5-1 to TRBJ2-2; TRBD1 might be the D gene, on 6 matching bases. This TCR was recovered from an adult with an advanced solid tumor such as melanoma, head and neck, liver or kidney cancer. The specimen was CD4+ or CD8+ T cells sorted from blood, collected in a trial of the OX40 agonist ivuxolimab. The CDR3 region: CASSLEGRGYTGELFF. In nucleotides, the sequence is TGCGCCAGCAGCTTGGAGGGCAGGGGATACACCGGGGAGCTGTTTTTT.